This T cell receptor (beta chain) came from a study of control samples from healthy donors and cancer patients. Germline assignment: CDR1 SGHKS and CDR2 YYEKEE (reference sequence). Trimming shortened V by 0 bases and J by 5 bases, and 11 bases separated the two germline ends. This CDR3 has 14 amino acids. The repertoire was sequenced with immunoSEQ multiplex PCR; TCRdb's copy has only in-frame clones and lacks some. The data hold around 53,000 clones, with around 86% observed a single time. The origin of this receptor is a woman aged 50 to 65 with lung cancer. The source material was PBMCs. The chain recombines TRBV5-5 with TRBJ1-1; no clear D. The DNA for the CDR3 is TGTGCCAGCAGCTTGGTTAATGGTTTTACTGAAGCTTTCTTT. It is translated as CASSLVNGFTEAFF. The complete variable domain, with remaining parts taken from reference TRBV5-5 and TRBJ1-1, reads DAGVTQSPTHLIKTRGQQVTLRCSPISGHKSVSWYQQVLGQGPQFIFQYYEKEERGRGNFPDRFSARQFPNYSSELNVNALLLGDSALYLCASSLVNGFTEAFFGQGTRLTVV.